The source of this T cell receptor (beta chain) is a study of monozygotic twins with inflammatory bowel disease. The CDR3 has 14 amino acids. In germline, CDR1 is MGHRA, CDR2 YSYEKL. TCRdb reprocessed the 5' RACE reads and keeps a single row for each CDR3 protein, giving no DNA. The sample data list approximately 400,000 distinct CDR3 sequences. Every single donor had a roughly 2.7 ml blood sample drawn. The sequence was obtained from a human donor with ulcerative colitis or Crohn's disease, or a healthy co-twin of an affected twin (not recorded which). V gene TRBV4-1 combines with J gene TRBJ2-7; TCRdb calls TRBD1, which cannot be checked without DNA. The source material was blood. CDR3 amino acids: CASSQEGTGREQYF.